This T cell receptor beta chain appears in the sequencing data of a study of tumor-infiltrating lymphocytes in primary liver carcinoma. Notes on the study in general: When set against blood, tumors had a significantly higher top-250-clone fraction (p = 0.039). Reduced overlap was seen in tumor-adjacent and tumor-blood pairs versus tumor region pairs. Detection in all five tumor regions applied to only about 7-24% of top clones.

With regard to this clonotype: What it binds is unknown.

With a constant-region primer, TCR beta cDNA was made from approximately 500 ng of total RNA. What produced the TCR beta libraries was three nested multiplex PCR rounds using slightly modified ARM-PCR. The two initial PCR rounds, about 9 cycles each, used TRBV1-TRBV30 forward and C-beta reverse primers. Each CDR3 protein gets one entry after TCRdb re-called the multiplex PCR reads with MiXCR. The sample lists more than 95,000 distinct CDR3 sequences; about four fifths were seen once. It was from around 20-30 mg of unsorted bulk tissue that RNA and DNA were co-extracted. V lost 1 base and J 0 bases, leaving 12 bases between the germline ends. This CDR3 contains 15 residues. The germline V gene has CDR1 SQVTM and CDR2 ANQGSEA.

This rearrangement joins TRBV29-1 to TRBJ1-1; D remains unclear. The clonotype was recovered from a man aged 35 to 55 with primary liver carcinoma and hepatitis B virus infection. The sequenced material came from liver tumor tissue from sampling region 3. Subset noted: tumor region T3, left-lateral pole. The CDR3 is CSVEVGWRMNTEAFF. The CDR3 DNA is TGCAGCGTTGAAGTGGGATGGAGAATGAACACTGAAGCTTTCTTT.